This T cell receptor beta chain stems from a study of CD4 T cells in relation to SARS-CoV-2 and coronaviruses. Whole-study context: The restricting HLA molecule for shared crossreactive spike epitopes was mapped. Study-level results: SARS-CoV-2-driven expansion was significantly weaker in crossreactive than monoreactive clones. Around 60% of donors had memory CD4+ clonotypes crossrecognizing SARS-CoV-2 and common cold coronavirus spike.

Unexposed donor CD4+ T cells date from about 2010-2018, before the COVID-19 pandemic. CD4 enrichment then naive enrichment separated naive from memory CD4+ cells. Clones were sequenced by immunoSEQ multiplex PCR, and TCRdb holds only the in-frame ones, with some missing. This table has roughly 63,000 clones, over 90% appearing once. About this clone: The antigen is undetermined.

Sequenced material: naive CD4+ T cells from PBMCs. Subset here: naive CD4+ T cells isolated by negative enrichment. This TCR derives from a human donor in good health.

CDR3 DNA sequence: TGTGCCAGCAGGTCACCCAAGAGCGGGAGGGCCCACACCGGGGAGCTGTTTTTT. It is translated as CASRSPKSGRAHTGELFF. The V and J genes are TRBV28 and TRBJ2-2; 10 positions match TRBD2. CDR3 size: 18 residues. Germline lookup yields CDR1 MDHEN and CDR2 SYDVKM. V lost 6 bases to trimming and J lost 3 bases; unmatched junction nucleotides: 13. Based on the CDR3 plus reference TRBV28 and TRBJ2-2, the full variable domain is DVKVTQSSRYLVKRTGEKVFLECVQDMDHENMFWYRQDPGLGLRLIYFSYDVKMKEKGDIPEGYSVSREKKERFSLILESASTNQTSMYLCASRSPKSGRAHTGELFFGEGSRLTVL.